This TCR beta chain was sequenced for a study of CD8 T cells in ankylosing spondylitis. The study, taken as a whole, reports: Characteristic, it appeared, of ankylosing spondylitis blood was a TCR beta motif of about eight highly homologous variants. Prior literature has documented some motif variants in synovial fluid and blood from reactive arthritis. There was reportedly significant enrichment of clones that were disease-linked in matched ankylosing spondylitis synovial fluid.

About this clonotype itself: Its antigen is undetermined.

Quantitative molecular-barcoded 5'-RACE generated the TCR beta libraries. TCRdb passed the 5' RACE reads through MiXCR, listing each CDR3 protein once. Of about 160,000 distinct CDR3 sequences listed, about 18% were seen once; the top ten hold over 7.5%. The CDR3 has 12 residues. Germline values: CDR1 DFQATT, CDR2 SNEGSKA (reference sequence). Deletions cut 1 base from V and 3 bases from J, with 7 bases between. The chain joins TRBV20-1 to TRBJ2-7; D not resolved. Sequencing was carried out using blood, either unsorted or a sorted T cell fraction (not recorded which). The source is a male donor with ankylosing spondylitis or in good health (not recorded which). The CDR3 region is CSARGPIYEQYF. Here the CDR3 DNA reads TGCAGTGCTAGAGGACCGATCTACGAGCAGTACTTC.